This T cell receptor (beta chain) was identified in a study of blood T cell repertoires in COVID-19. Profiled with immunoSEQ multiplex PCR; TCRdb holds only in-frame clones, not every one. The table shows 150,000 or so clones, with about four fifths occurring only once. Germline CDR1 reads MNHEY; CDR2 reads SVGEGT. The V gene lost 5 bases and the J gene lost 3 bases, with 14 bases spanning the gap. This CDR3 region has 15 residues. Sequencing was done on a sample of peripheral blood. The J gene is TRBJ2-1, the V gene TRBV6-2 or TRBV6-3; D may be TRBD2 (5 bases). This TCR derives from a woman aged 60-75 years with acute or convalescent COVID-19. The CDR3 DNA reads as TGTGCCAGCAGTACCCCCCGGACTGTCTACAATGAGCAGTTCTTC. This translates into CASSTPRTVYNEQFF.